This T cell receptor (beta chain) derives from a study of vaccination and CD4 T cells after COVID-19. TCRdb called the PCR reads again in MiXCR, with one record for every CDR3 protein. The table includes some 28,000 distinct CDR3 sequences, approximately 48% detected once. Documented time point: late sampling 161 to 241 days after vaccination in a few convalescent patients. Per the germline V gene, CDR1 is MNHEY and CDR2 is SMNVEV (reference sequence). The CDR3 spans 17 residues. J lost 4 bases, V lost 8 bases, and 17 bases had no gene match. Sequenced material: CD4+ T cells from blood, taken about 7 months after SARS-CoV-2 vaccination. This receptor was identified in a human donor who had recovered from COVID-19. The chain carries TRBV27 and TRBJ1-2, with 9 bases aligning to TRBD1. The CDR3 loop is CASSKGQGPTGRYGYTF. CDR3 in DNA: TGTGCCAGCTCTAAAGGACAGGGGCCCACGGGCCGCTATGGCTACACCTTC.